The 12 T cell receptor beta chains in this list originate from one sample, sequenced in a study of blood T cell repertoires in COVID-19. Here immunoSEQ multiplex PCR was the method, and the copy in TCRdb shows in-frame clones only, minus some. The data hold 350,000 to 450,000 clones, with approximately 91% observed a single time. Sequenced input: PBMCs or T cells enriched from blood (not recorded which). The receptors come from a woman aged 40 to 50 who had been exposed to COVID-19.

The chain couples TRBV18 to TRBJ1-5, with 8 bases that match TRBD1. J lost 3 bases, V lost 3 bases, and 7 bases had no gene match. Germline-derived CDR1 and CDR2 are KGHSH and LQKENI. This CDR3 region has 16 residues. CDR3 in DNA: TGTGCCAGCTCACCCCAGGGGGCCGTTATCAATCAGCCCCAGCATTTT. It specifies CASSPQGAVINQPQHF.

The chain employs TRBV7-6 and TRBJ2-3, with D tentatively TRBD2 (7 bases). V shed 8 bases and J shed 5 bases, with 20 bases lying between them. Germline CDR1 reads SGHVS; CDR2 reads FNYEAQ. The CDR3 is made up of 15 amino acids. The CDR3 spells CASGVGGQGRDTQYF. The CDR3 nucleotides read TGTGCCAGCGGCGTGGGGGGGCAGGGTCGAGATACGCAGTATTTT.

CDR3 loop: CASSQGALLAKNIQYF. DNA for the CDR3: TGTGCCAGCAGCCAAGGAGCCCTATTAGCCAAAAACATTCAGTACTTC. V usage is TRBV14 and J usage is TRBJ2-4; no definite D call. V was pared by 1 base and J by 0 bases, with 10 bases between. The CDR3 covers 16 residues. Looked up from germline, CDR1 is SGHDN and CDR2 is FVKESK.

This chain connects TRBV5-1 to TRBJ1-1; 11 bases agree with TRBD1. The germline CDR1 and CDR2 sequences are SGHRS and YFSETQ. This CDR3 contains 16 residues. Germline trimming cut 1 base from V and 0 bases from J; bases unmatched to any gene: 2. CDR3: CASSLWTGGMNTEAFF. DNA of the CDR3: TGCGCCAGCAGCTTGTGGACAGGGGGCATGAACACTGAAGCTTTCTTT.

The V gene is TRBV12-3 or TRBV12-4, the J gene TRBJ1-2; a weak D match, TRBD1 (6 bases). V was pared by 2 bases and J by 8 bases, with 9 bases between. CDR3 length equals 12 residues. CDR3 protein: CASSLTRGGYTF. The CDR3, as DNA: TGTGCCAGCAGTTTAACAAGGGGGGGCTACACCTTC.

The gene calls are TRBV3-1 (or the pseudogene TRBV3-2) and TRBJ1-4, with a weak D call TRBD1 (6 bases). Germline V gene sequence: CDR1 LGHDT, CDR2 YNNKEL (reference sequence). Trimming removed 1 base at V and 0 bases at J, with 21 bases between. The CDR3 spans 20 residues. The DNA of the CDR3 is TGTGCCAGCAGCCAAGGACGCCGGGGGGGGCGACCCACAACTAATGAAAAACTGTTTTTT. Protein sequence: CASSQGRRGGRPTTNEKLFF.

The chain links TRBV7-9 to TRBJ1-1; 7 bases match TRBD1. The CDR3 runs 14 residues. Trimming took 4 bases from V and 13 from J; bases not matched to a gene: 15. Germline CDR1 is SEHNR and CDR2 is FQNEAQ (reference sequence). The CDR3 here is CASSSGQDSPRGFF. In DNA form, the CDR3 reads TGTGCCAGCAGCTCCGGACAGGATTCACCTAGGGGTTTCTTT.

The chain has TRBV3-1 (or the pseudogene TRBV3-2) and TRBJ2-7, with a weak D call TRBD2 (5 bases). V gave up 1 base and J gave up 1 base, with 11 bases separating them. This CDR3 comprises 15 residues. The germline gives CDR1 LGHDT, CDR2 YNNKEL (reference sequence). The CDR3 sequence is CASSQGGLGSYEQYF. DNA for the CDR3: TGTGCCAGCAGCCAAGGAGGGCTCGGTTCCTACGAGCAGTACTTC.

This rearrangement joins TRBV28 to TRBJ1-1, with 9 nucleotides matching TRBD1. The CDR3 consists of 15 residues. Germline CDR1 is MDHEN and CDR2 is SYDVKM. The V segment lost 4 bases and the J segment 6 bases; nucleotides outside the gene matches: 9. The CDR3 DNA reads as TGTGCCAGCAGTTCACCCGGGACAGGGCATGCTGAAGCTTTCTTT. It codes for CASSSPGTGHAEAFF.

The CDR3 DNA follows: TGTGCCAGCAGGGGCCTGACAGGTGGAGCTTTCTTT. This encodes CASRGLTGGAFF. This chain connects TRBV25-1 to TRBJ1-1; D possibly corresponds to TRBD1 (6 bases). V lost 6 bases, J lost 10 bases, and 15 bases lay in between. CDR1 is MGHDK and CDR2 is SYGVNS in the germline V gene. The CDR3 runs to 12 residues. Filled out from reference TRBV25-1 and TRBJ1-1, the complete variable domain reads EADIYQTPRYLVIGTGKKITLECSQTMGHDKMYWYQQDPGMELHLIHYSYGVNSTEKGDLSSESTVSRIRTEHFPLTLESARPSHTSQYLCASRGLTGGAFFGQGTRLTVV.

This clone was seen a single time. V is TRBV7-9 and J is TRBJ1-1, with D tentatively TRBD1 (5 bases). Germline CDR1 reads SEHNR; CDR2 reads FQNEAQ (reference sequence). The CDR3 has 14 amino acids. Trimming pared 3 bases from V and 7 bases from J, leaving 15 bases between. The CDR3 reads CASSFPAGPSEAFF. CDR3 DNA: TGTGCCAGCAGCTTCCCCGCAGGGCCCAGTGAAGCTTTCTTT.

The chain couples TRBV2 to TRBJ1-6, with a tentative D call TRBD1 (6 bases). V lost 9 bases and J 5 bases, leaving 20 bases between the germline ends. The CDR3 is made up of 16 amino acids. Germline V lookup: CDR1 SNHLY, CDR2 FYNNEI. The CDR3 DNA sequence: TGTGCCAGTCGACGTTTACGGGACACCCATAATTCACCCCTCCACTTT. It codes for CASRRLRDTHNSPLHF.